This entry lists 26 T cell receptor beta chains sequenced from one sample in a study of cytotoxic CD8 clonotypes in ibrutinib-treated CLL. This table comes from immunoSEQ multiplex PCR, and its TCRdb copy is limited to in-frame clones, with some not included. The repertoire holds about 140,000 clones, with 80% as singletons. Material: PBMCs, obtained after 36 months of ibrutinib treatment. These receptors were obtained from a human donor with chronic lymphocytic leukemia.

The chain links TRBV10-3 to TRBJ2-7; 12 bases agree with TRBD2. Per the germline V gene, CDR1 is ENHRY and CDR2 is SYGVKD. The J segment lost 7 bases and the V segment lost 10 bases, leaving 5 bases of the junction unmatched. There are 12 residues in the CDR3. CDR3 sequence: CASRTSGVEQYF. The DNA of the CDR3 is TGTGCCAGCAGGACTAGCGGGGTTGAGCAGTACTTC.

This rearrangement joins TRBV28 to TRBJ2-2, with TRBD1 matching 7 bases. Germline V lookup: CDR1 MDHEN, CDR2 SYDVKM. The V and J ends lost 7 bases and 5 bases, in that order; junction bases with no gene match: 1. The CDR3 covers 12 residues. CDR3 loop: CASTGQTGELFF. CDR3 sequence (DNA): TGTGCCAGCACGGGACAGACCGGGGAGCTGTTTTTT.

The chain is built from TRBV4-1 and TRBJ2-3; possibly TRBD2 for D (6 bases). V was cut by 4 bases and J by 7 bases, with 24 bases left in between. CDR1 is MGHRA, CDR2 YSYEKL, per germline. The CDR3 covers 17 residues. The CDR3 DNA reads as TGCGCCAGCAGCCCCCAGATGGAGGGCGGGGTACTGTATACGCAGTATTTT. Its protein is CASSPQMEGGVLYTQYF.

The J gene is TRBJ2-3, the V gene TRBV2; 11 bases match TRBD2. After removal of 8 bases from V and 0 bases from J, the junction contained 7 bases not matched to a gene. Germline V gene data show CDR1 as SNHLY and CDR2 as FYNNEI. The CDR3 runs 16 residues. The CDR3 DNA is TGTGCCAGCCCCCGGGCTAGCGGGAGGAGCACAGATACGCAGTATTTT. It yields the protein CASPRASGRSTDTQYF. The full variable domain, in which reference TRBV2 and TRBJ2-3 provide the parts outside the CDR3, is EPEVTQTPSHQVTQMGQEVILRCVPISNHLYFYWYRQILGQKVEFLVSFYNNEISEKSEIFDDQFSVERPDGSNFTLKIRSTKLEDSAMYFCASPRASGRSTDTQYFGPGTRLTVL.

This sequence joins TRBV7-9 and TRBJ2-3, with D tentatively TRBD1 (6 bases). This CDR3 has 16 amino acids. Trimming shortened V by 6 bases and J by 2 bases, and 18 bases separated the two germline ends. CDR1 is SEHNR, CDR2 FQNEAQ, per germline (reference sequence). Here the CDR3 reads CASRFSGERLTDTQYF. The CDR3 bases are TGTGCCAGCAGGTTCTCAGGGGAAAGACTCACAGATACGCAGTATTTT.

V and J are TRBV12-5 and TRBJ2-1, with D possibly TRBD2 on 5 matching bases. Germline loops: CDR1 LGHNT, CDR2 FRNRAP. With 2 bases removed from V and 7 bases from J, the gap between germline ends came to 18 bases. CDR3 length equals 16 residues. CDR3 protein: CASGLTSGPKGNEQFF. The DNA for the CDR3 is TGTGCTAGTGGTTTGACAAGCGGCCCAAAAGGTAATGAGCAGTTCTTC.

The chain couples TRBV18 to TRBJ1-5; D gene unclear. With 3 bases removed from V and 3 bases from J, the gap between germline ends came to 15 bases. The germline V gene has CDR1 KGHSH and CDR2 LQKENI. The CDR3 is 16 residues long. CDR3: CASSPREGGDNQPQHF. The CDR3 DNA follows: TGTGCCAGCTCACCGCGGGAGGGTGGAGACAATCAGCCCCAGCATTTT.

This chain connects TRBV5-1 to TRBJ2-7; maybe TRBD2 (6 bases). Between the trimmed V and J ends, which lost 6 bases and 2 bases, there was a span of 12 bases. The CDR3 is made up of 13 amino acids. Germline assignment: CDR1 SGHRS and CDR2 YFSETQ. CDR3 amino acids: CASTRGFTYEQYF. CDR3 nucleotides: TGCGCCAGCACTCGGGGGTTCACCTACGAGCAGTACTTC.

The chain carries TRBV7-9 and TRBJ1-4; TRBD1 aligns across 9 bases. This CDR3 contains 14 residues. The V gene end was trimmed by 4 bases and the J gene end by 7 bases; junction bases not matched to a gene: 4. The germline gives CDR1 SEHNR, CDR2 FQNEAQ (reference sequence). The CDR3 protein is CASSWGQGGEKLFF. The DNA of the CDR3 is TGTGCCAGCAGCTGGGGACAGGGTGGTGAAAAACTGTTTTTT.

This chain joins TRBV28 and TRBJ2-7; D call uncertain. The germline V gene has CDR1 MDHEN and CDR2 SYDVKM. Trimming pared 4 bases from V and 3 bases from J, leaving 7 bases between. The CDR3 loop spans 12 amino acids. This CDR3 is CASSSLGYEQYF. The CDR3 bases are TGTGCCAGCAGTTCCCTAGGCTACGAGCAGTACTTC.

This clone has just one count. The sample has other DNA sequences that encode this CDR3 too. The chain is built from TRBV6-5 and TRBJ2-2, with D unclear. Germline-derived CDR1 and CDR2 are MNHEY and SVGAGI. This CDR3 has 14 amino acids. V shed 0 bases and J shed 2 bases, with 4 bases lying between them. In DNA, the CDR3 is TGTGCCAGCAGTTACTCGTTAAACACCGGGGAGCTGTTTTTT. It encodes CASSYSLNTGELFF.

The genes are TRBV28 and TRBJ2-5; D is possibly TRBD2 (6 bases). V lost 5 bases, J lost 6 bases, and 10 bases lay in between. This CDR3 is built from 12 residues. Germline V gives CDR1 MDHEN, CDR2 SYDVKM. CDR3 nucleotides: TGTGCCAGCAGTACGACTAGAAAGACCCAGTACTTC. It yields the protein CASSTTRKTQYF.

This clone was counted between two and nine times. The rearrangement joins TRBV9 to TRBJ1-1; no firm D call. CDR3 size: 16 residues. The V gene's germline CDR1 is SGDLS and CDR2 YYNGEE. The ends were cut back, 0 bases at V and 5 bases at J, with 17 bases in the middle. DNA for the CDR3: TGTGCCAGCAGCGTAGGTGGTGACAAGCCCGGGACTGAAGCTTTCTTT. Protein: CASSVGGDKPGTEAFF.

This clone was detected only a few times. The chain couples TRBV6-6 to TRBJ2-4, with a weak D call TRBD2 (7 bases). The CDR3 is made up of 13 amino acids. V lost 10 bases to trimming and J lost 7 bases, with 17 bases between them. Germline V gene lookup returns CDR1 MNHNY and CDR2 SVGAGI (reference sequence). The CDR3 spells CATAWGGRNIQYF. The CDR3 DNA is TGTGCCACCGCTTGGGGGGGCCGGAACATTCAGTACTTC.

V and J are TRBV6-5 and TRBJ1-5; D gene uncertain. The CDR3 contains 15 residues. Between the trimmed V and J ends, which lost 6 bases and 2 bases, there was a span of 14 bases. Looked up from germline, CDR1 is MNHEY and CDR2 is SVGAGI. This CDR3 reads CASSQRLRGNQPQHF. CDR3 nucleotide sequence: TGTGCCAGCAGCCAAAGGCTGCGGGGCAATCAGCCCCAGCATTTT.

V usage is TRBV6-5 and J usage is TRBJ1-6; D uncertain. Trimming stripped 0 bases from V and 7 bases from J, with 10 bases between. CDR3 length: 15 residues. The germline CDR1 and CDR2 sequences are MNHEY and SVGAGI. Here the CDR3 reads CASSYSRRSNSPLHF. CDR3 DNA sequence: TGTGCCAGCAGTTACTCGAGGAGGAGCAATTCACCCCTCCACTTT.

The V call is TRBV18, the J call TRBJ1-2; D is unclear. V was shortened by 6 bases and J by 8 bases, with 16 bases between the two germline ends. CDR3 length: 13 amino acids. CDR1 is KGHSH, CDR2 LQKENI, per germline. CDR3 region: CASSPGAIRGYTF. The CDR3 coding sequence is TGTGCCAGCTCCCCTGGAGCGATACGAGGCTACACCTTC. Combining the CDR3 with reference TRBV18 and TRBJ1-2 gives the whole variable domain NAGVMQNPRHLVRRRGQEARLRCSPMKGHSHVYWYRQLPEEGLKFMVYLQKENIIDESGMPKERFSAEFPKEGPSILRIQQVVRGDSAAYFCASSPGAIRGYTFGSGTRLTVV.

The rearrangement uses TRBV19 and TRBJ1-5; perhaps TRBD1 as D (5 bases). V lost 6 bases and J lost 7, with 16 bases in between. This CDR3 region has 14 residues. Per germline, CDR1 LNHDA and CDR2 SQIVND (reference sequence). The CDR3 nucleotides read TGTGCCAGTAGCCCCTTAGGCAGGGAGCAGCCCCAGCATTTT. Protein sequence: CASSPLGREQPQHF.

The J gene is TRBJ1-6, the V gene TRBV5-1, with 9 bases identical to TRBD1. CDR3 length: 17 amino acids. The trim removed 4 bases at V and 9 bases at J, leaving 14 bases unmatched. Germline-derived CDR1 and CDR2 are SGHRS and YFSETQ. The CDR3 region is CASSIHRGPGQISPLHF. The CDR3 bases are TGCGCCAGCAGCATTCACAGGGGGCCCGGGCAAATTTCACCCCTCCACTTT.

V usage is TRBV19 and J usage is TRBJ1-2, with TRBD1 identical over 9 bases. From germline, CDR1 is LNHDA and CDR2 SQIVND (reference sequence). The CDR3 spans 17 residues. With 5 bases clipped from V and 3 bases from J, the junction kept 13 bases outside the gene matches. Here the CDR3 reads CASSPRIDRGLYYGYTF. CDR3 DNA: TGTGCCAGTAGTCCTCGCATCGACAGGGGGTTATACTATGGCTACACCTTC.

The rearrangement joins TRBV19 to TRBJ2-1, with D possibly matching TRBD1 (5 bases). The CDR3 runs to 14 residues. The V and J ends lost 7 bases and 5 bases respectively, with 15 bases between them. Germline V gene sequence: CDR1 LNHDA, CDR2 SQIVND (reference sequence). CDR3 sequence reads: CASNTGWGHNEQFF. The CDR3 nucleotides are TGTGCCAGTAATACAGGTTGGGGCCACAATGAGCAGTTCTTC.

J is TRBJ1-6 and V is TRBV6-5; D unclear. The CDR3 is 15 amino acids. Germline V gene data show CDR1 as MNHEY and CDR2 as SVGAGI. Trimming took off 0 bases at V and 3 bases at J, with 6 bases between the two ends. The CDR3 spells CASSYSWSYNSPLHF. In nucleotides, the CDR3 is TGTGCCAGCAGTTACTCGTGGAGCTATAATTCACCCCTCCACTTT.

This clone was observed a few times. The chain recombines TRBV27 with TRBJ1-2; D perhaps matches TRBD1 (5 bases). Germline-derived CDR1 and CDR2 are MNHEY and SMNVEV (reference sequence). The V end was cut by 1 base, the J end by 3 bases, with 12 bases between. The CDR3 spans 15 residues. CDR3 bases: TGTGCCAGCAGTTTATTTCCAGGGAACGACTATGGCTACACCTTC. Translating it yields CASSLFPGNDYGYTF.

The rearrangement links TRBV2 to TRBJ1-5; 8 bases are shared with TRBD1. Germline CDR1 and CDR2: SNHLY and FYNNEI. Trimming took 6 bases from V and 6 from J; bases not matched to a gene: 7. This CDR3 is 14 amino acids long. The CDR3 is CASSVGRGLQPQHF. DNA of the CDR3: TGTGCCAGCAGCGTCGGCAGGGGGCTTCAGCCCCAGCATTTT.

CDR3 region: CASSSSYGGEQYF. CDR3 in DNA: TGTGCCAGCAGCTCGTCATACGGCGGCGAGCAGTACTTC. V and J are TRBV7-7 and TRBJ2-7; D call uncertain. Deletions cut 4 bases from V and 6 bases from J, with 13 bases between. The CDR3 is 13 residues long. Germline V gene data show CDR1 as SSHAT and CDR2 as FNYEAQ (reference sequence).

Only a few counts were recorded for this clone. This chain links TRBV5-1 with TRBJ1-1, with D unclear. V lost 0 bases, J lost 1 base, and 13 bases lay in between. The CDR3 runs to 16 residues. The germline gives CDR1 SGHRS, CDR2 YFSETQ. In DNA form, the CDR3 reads TGCGCCAGCAGCTTGGTCCCGATGGGGAGGAACACTGAAGCTTTCTTT. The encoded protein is CASSLVPMGRNTEAFF.